This TCR beta chain was retrieved from a study of Ad26.COV2.S vaccination and SARS-CoV-2 variants. Notes on the study in general: The placebo group had lower spike-specific TCR breadth than the vaccine recipients did. Similar non-spike TCR breadth was observed in recipients of vaccine and of placebo.

Described treatment: around 19 received Ad26.COV2.S at low or high dose, single or two shots; roughly 5 received placebo; per-sample allocation not given. Sampling occurred on day 63 after the first vaccine or placebo injection. An adult donor aged 18-55 years was enrolled in Boston. This CDR3 has 15 amino acids. V lost 4 bases and J 2 bases, leaving 14 bases between the germline ends. Germline lookup yields CDR1 LGHNA and CDR2 YSLEER. A remark on this clone: Antigen: not known.

Clones were sequenced by immunoSEQ multiplex PCR, and TCRdb holds only the in-frame ones, with some missing. This sample carries about 320,000 clones, 70% to 90% of them seen once, and the ten largest clones take around 2%. The clonotype comes from a person aged 18 to 65 who received the Ad26.COV2.S COVID-19 vaccine or a placebo. The chain has TRBV4-3 and TRBJ1-2, with D possibly being TRBD1 (5 bases). The sample consisted of peripheral blood, taken in a trial of Ad26.COV2.S vaccine versus placebo. Here the CDR3 DNA reads TGCGCCAGCAGCCCCGGGACGGGGGGGAACTATGGCTACACCTTC. Protein sequence: CASSPGTGGNYGYTF.